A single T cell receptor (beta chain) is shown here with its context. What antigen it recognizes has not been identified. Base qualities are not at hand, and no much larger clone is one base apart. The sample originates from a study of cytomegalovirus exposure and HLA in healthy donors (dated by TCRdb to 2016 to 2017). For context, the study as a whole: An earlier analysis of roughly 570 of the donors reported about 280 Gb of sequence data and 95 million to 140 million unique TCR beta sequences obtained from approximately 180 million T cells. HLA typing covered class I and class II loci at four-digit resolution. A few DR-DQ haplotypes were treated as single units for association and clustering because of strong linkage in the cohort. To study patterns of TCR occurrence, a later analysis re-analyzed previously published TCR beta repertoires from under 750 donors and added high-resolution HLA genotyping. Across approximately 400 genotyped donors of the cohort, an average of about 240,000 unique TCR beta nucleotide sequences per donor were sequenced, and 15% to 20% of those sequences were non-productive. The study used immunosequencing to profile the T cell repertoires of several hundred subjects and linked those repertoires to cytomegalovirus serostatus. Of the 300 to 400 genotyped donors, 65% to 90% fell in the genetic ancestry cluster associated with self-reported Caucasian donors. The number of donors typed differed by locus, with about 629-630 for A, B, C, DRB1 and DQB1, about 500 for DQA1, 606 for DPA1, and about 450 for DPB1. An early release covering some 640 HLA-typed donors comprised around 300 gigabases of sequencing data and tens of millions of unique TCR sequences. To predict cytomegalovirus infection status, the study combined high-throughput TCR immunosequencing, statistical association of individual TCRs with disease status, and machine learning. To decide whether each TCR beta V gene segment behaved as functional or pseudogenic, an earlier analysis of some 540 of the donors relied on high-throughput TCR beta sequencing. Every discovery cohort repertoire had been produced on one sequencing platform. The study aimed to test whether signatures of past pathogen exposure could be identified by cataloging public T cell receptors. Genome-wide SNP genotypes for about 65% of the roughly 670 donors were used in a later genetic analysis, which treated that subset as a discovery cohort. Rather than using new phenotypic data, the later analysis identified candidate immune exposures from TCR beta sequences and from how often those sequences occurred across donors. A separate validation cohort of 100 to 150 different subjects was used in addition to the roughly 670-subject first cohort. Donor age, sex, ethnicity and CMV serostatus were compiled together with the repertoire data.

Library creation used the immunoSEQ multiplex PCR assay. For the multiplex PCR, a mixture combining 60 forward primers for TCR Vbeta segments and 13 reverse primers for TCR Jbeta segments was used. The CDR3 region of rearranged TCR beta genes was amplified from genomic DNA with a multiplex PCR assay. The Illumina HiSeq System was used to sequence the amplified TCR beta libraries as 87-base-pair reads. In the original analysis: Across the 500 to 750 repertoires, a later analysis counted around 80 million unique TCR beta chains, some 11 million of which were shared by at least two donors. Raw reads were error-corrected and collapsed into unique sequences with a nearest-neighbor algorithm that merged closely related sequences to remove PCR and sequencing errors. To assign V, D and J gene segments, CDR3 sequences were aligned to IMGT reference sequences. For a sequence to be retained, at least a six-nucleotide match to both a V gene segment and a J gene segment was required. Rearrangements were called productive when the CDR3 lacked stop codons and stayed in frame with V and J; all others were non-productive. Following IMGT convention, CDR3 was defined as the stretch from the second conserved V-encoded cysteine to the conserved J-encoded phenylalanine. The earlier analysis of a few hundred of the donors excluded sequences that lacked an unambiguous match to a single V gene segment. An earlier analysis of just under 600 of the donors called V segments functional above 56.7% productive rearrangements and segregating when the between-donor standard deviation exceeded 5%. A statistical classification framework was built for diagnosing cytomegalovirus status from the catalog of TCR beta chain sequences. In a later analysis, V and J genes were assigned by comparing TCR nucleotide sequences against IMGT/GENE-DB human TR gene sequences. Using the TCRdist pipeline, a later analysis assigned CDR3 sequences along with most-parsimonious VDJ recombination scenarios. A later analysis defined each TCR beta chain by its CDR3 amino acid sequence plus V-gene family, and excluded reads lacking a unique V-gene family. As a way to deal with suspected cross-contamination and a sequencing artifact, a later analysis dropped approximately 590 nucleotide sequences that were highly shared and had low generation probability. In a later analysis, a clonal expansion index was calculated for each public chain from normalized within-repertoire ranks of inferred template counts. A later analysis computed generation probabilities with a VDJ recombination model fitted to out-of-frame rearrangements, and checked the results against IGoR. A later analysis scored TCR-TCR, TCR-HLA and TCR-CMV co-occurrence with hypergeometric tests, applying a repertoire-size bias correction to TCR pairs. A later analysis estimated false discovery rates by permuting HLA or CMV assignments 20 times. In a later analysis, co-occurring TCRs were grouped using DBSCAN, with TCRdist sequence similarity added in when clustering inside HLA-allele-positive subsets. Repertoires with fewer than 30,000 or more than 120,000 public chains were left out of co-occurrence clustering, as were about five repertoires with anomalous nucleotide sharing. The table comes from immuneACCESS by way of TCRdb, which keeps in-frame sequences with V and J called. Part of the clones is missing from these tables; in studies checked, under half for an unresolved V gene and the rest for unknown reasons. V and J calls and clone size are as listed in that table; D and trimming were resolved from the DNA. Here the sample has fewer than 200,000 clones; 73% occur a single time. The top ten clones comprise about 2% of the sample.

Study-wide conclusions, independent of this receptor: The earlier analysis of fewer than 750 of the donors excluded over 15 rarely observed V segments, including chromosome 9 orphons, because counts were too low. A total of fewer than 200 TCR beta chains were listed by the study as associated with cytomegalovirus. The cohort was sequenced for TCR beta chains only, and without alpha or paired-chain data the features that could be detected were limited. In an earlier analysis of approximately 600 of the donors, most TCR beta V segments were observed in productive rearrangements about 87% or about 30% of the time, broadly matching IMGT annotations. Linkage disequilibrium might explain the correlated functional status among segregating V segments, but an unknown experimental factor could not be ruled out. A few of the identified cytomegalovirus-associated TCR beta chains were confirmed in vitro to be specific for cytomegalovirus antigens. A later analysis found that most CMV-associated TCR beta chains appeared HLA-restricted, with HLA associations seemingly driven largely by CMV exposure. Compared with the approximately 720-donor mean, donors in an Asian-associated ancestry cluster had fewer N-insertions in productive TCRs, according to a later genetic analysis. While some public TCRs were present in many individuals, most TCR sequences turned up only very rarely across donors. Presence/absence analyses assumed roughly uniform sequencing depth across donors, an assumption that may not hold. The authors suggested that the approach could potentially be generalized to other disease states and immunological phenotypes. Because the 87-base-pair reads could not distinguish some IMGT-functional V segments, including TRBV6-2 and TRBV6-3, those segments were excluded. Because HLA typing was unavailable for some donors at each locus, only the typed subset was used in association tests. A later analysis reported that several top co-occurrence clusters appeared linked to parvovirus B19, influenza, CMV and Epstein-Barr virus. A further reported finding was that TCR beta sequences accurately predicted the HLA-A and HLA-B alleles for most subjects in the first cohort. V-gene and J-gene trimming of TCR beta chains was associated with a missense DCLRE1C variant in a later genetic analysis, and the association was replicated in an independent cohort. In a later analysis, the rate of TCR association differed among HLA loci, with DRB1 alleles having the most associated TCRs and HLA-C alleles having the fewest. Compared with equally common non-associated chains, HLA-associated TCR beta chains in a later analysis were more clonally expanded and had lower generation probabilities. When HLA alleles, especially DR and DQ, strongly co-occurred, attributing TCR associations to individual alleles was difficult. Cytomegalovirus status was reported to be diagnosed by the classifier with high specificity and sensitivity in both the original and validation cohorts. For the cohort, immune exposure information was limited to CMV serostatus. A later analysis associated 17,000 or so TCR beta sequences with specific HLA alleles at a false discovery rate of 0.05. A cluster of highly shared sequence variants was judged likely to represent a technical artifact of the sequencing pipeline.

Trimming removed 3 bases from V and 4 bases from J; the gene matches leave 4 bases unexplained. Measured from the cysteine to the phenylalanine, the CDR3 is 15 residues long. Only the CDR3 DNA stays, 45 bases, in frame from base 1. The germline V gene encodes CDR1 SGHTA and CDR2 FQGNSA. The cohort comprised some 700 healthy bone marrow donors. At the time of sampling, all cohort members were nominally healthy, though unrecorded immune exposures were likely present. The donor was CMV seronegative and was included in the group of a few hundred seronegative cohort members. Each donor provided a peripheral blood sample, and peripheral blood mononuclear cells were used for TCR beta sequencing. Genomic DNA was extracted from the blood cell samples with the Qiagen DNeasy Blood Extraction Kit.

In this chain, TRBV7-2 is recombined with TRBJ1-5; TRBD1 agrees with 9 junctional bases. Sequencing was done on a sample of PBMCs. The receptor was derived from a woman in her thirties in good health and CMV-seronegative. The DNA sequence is TGTGCCAGCAGCTTTGGACAGGGGAGTAATCAGCCCCAGCATTTT. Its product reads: CASSFGQGSNQPQHF.